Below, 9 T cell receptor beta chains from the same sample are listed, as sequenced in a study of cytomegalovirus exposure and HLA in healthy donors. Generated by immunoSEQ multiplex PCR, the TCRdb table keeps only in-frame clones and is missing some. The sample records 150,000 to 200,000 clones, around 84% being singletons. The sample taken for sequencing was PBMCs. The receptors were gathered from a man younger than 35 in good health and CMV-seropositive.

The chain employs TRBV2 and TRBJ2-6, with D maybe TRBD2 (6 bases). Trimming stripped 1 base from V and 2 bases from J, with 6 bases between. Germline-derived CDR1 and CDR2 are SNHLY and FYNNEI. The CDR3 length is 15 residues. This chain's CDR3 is CASSEGGAGANVLTF. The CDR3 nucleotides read TGTGCCAGCAGTGAAGGGGGGGCTGGGGCCAACGTCCTGACTTTC.

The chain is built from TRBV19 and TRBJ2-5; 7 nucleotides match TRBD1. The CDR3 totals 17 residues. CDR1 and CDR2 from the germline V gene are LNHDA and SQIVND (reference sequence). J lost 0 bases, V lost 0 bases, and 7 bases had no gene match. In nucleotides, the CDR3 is TGTGCCAGTAGTATAGATTTCCGGGACAGATACCAAGAGACCCAGTACTTC. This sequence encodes CASSIDFRDRYQETQYF.

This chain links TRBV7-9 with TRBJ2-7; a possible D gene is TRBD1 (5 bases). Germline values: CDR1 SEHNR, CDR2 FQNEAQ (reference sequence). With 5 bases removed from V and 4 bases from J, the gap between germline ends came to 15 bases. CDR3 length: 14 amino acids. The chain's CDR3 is CASSRQGRGYEQYF. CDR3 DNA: TGTGCCAGCAGCCGGCAGGGAAGGGGTTACGAGCAGTACTTC.

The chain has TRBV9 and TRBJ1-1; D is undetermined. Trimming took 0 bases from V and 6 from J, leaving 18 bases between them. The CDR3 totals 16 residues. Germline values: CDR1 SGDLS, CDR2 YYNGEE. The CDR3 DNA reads TGTGCCAGCAGCGTAGATGTCTCGGGGTCGGGCTCTGAAGCTTTCTTT. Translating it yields CASSVDVSGSGSEAFF. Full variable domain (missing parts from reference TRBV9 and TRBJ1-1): DSGVTQTPKHLITATGQRVTLRCSPRSGDLSVYWYQQSLDQGLQFLIQYYNGEERAKGNILERFSAQQFPDLHSELNLSSLELGDSALYFCASSVDVSGSGSEAFFGQGTRLTVV.

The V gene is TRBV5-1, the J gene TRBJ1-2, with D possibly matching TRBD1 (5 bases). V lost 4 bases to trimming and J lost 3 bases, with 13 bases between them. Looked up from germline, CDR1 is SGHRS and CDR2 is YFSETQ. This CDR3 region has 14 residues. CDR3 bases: TGCGCCAGCAGCCAAACCCCGACAGACTATGGCTACACCTTC. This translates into CASSQTPTDYGYTF.

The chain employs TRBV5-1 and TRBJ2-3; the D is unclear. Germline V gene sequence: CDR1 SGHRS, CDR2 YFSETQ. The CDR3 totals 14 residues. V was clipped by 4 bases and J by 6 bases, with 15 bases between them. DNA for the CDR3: TGCGCCAGCAGCCCCGAGAGTTCCGGGGATACGCAGTATTTT. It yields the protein CASSPESSGDTQYF.

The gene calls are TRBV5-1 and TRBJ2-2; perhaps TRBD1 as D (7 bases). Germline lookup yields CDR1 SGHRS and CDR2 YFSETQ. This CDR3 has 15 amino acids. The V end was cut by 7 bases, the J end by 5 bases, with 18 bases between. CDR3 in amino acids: CASSAGQLITGELFF. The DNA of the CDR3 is TGCGCCAGCTCGGCGGGACAGCTGATTACCGGGGAGCTGTTTTTT.

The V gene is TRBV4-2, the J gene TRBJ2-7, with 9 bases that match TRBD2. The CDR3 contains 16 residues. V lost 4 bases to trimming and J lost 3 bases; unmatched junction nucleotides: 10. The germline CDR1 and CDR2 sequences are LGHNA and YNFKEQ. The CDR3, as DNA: TGTGCCAGCAGCCGAGATAGCGGGGGAAAAGACTACGAGCAGTACTTC. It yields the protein CASSRDSGGKDYEQYF.

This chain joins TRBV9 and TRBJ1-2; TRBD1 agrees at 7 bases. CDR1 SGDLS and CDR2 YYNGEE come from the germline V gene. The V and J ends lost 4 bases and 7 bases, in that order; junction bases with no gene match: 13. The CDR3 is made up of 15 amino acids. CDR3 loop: CASSLRGGSGVGYTF. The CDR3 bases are TGTGCCAGCAGCCTTCGAGGGGGCTCGGGGGTTGGCTACACCTTC. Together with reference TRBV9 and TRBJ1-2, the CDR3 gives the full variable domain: DSGVTQTPKHLITATGQRVTLRCSPRSGDLSVYWYQQSLDQGLQFLIQYYNGEERAKGNILERFSAQQFPDLHSELNLSSLELGDSALYFCASSLRGGSGVGYTFGSGTRLTVV.